The 7 T cell receptor beta chains below were found in one sample sequenced in a study of T cell responses to AZD1222 COVID-19 vaccine. Sequencing used immunoSEQ multiplex PCR; TCRdb keeps in-frame clones, though not all of them. The sample contains about 97,000 clones, about 86% of which appear only once. This sample comprised peripheral blood, obtained on day 0 of AZD1222 vaccination. These receptor sequences come from an adult in good health.

In its sample, this clone was seen a few times. The J gene is TRBJ1-1, the V gene TRBV30; D unclear. Germline V gene sequence: CDR1 GTSNPN, CDR2 SVGIG (reference sequence). This CDR3 is 13 amino acids long. Trimming cost V 3 bases and J 4 bases, with 12 bases left between them. CDR3 residues: CAWREGPSTEAFF. CDR3 sequence (DNA): TGTGCCTGGAGAGAGGGCCCCTCCACTGAAGCTTTCTTT.

This clone has a single count. V is TRBV30 and J is TRBJ2-1, with D perhaps TRBD2 (5 bases). The CDR3 consists of 16 residues. V shed 1 base and J shed 0 bases, with 13 bases lying between them. Germline assignment: CDR1 GTSNPN and CDR2 SVGIG (reference sequence). As DNA, the CDR3 is TGTGCCTGGAGTGGAACTGGACTGGGCTCCTACAATGAGCAGTTCTTC. The encoded protein is CAWSGTGLGSYNEQFF.

This clone was counted only a few times. J is TRBJ2-7 and V is TRBV24-1, with 7 bases matching TRBD1. Germline loops: CDR1 KGHDR, CDR2 SFDVKD. This CDR3 has 14 residues. J lost 4 bases, V lost 7 bases, and 9 bases had no gene match. DNA for the CDR3: TGTGCCACCAGCGCAGGGGGTGCGAGATACGAGCAGTACTTC. Translating gives CATSAGGARYEQYF.

The rearrangement uses TRBV10-3 and TRBJ2-3; 12 nucleotides align to TRBD2. CDR3 size: 16 residues. Germline trimming cut 4 bases from V and 2 bases from J; bases unmatched to any gene: 4. Germline V lookup: CDR1 ENHRY, CDR2 SYGVKD. Here the CDR3 DNA reads TGTGCCATCAGTGGGCCTAGCGGGAGGGACACAGATACGCAGTATTTT. Its protein is CAISGPSGRDTDTQYF.

This sequence joins TRBV6-2 or TRBV6-3 and TRBJ2-7; TRBD2 agrees at 15 bases. The germline gives CDR1 MNHEY, CDR2 SVGEGT. The CDR3 runs 17 residues. Germline trimming cut 2 bases from V and 3 bases from J; bases unmatched to any gene: 5. CDR3 sequence (DNA): TGTGCCAGCAGTTACCAGCCGGGACTAGCGGGAGGCTACGAGCAGTACTTC. Amino acid sequence: CASSYQPGLAGGYEQYF.

The rearrangement links TRBV7-3 to TRBJ1-6; D unresolved. This CDR3 has 15 amino acids. Germline CDR1 is SGHTA and CDR2 is FQGTGA. The V gene lost 1 base and the J gene lost 3 bases, with 7 bases spanning the gap. The CDR3 sequence is CASSLKDSYNSPLHF. CDR3 coding DNA: TGTGCCAGCAGCTTAAAGGATAGCTATAATTCACCCCTCCACTTT. Full variable domain (remainder filled in from reference TRBV7-3 and TRBJ1-6): GAGVSQTPSNKVTEKGKYVELRCDPISGHTALYWYRQSLGQGPEFLIYFQGTGAADDSGLPNDRFFAVRPEGSVSTLKIQRTERGDSAVYLCASSLKDSYNSPLHFGNGTRLTVT.

This chain connects TRBV7-6 to TRBJ2-5; the D is unclear. V lost 4 bases, J lost 0 bases, and 6 bases lay in between. Germline V gene lookup returns CDR1 SGHVS and CDR2 FNYEAQ. The CDR3 spans 13 residues. In DNA, the CDR3 is TGTGCCAGCAGCTATAATCACCAAGAGACCCAGTACTTC. It is translated as CASSYNHQETQYF.